This T cell receptor (beta chain) comes out of a study of CD8 T cells in ankylosing spondylitis. This clonotype has more than one count but fewer than ten. What it binds is unknown. The study, taken as a whole, reports: Those disease-linked clones were CD8+; they were also relatively rare in peripheral blood. Characteristic, it appeared, of ankylosing spondylitis blood was a TCR beta motif of roughly eight highly homologous variants. Disease-associated clones were reportedly significantly overrepresented in matched ankylosing spondylitis synovial fluid.

Scientists made TCR beta libraries using quantitative 5'-RACE with molecular barcodes. Using its own MiXCR run on the 5' RACE reads, TCRdb lists one record per CDR3 protein. This sample has 670,000 or so distinct CDR3 sequences, with roughly 19% found just once. The sample consisted of blood, either unsorted or a sorted T cell fraction (not recorded which). This receptor was obtained from a male donor with ankylosing spondylitis.

CDR3 region: CASSQDTGKGYTF. In nucleotides, the CDR3 is TGTGCCAGCAGCCAAGATACAGGGAAGGGCTACACCTTC. The chain uses TRBV3-1 and TRBJ1-2, with D tentatively TRBD1 (6 bases). This CDR3 is 13 amino acids long. Germline CDR1 and CDR2: LGHDT and YNNKEL (reference sequence). The V gene lost 0 bases and the J gene lost 8 bases, with 10 bases spanning the gap.